Below, 14 T cell receptor beta chains from the same sample are listed, as sequenced in a study of control samples from healthy donors and cancer patients. TCRdb's copy holds only in-frame clones and misses some; the assay was immunoSEQ multiplex PCR. The sample lists fewer than 150,000 clones, 75% to 95% seen once, with 2% to 2.5% in the top ten. The source material was blood. The receptors originated from a man younger than 35 in good health.

The chain recombines TRBV6-5 with TRBJ1-2; 9 bases are shared with TRBD1. Germline values: CDR1 MNHEY, CDR2 SVGAGI. CDR3 length: 14 amino acids. The J segment lost 5 bases and the V segment lost 5 bases, leaving 6 bases of the junction unmatched. CDR3 amino acids: CASSRDREDYGYTF. CDR3 DNA sequence: TGTGCCAGCAGTCGGGACAGGGAGGATTATGGCTACACCTTC.

The chain carries TRBV6-6 and TRBJ1-1; D is ambiguous. From germline, CDR1 is MNHNY and CDR2 SVGAGI (reference sequence). V lost 7 bases and J lost 1, with 10 bases in between. This CDR3 spans 13 amino acids. The CDR3 loop reads CASNIQENTEAFF. Written as DNA, the CDR3 is TGTGCCAGCAATATCCAGGAGAACACTGAAGCTTTCTTT.

The chain uses TRBV30 and TRBJ2-1; 7 bases line up with TRBD2. Per the germline V gene, CDR1 is GTSNPN and CDR2 is SVGIG (reference sequence). The CDR3 is 14 amino acids. V was pared by 1 base and J by 1 base, with 1 base of the junction left unmatched. In DNA, the CDR3 is TGTGCCTGGAGTGGCGGGAGATCCTACAATGAGCAGTTCTTC. Protein product: CAWSGGRSYNEQFF.

The V and J genes are TRBV7-9 and TRBJ1-2, with D perhaps TRBD1 (6 bases). CDR1 SEHNR and CDR2 FQNEAQ come from the germline V gene (reference sequence). CDR3 size: 14 residues. V lost 4 bases and J 2 bases, leaving 11 bases between the germline ends. This CDR3 reads CASSSTGSNYGYTF. CDR3 bases: TGTGCCAGCAGCTCGACAGGCTCCAACTATGGCTACACCTTC. Full variable domain (missing parts from reference TRBV7-9 and TRBJ1-2): DTGVSQNPRHKITKRGQNVTFRCDPISEHNRLYWYRQTLGQGPEFLTYFQNEAQLEKSRLLSDRFSAERPKGSFSTLEIQRTEQGDSAMYLCASSSTGSNYGYTFGSGTRLTVV.

The chain's CDR3 is CASSLSGGNEQFF. The CDR3 DNA reads as TGTGCCAGCAGCTTGTCGGGGGGCAATGAGCAGTTCTTC. The chain employs TRBV5-4 and TRBJ2-1; TRBD2 agrees at 7 bases. Looked up from germline, CDR1 is SGHNT and CDR2 is YYREEE (reference sequence). This CDR3 has 13 residues. V shed 1 base, J shed 6 bases, and the junction held 1 base outside the gene matches.

The chain couples TRBV19 to TRBJ1-5; D is possibly TRBD1 (6 bases). This CDR3 contains 13 residues. Germline V gene data show CDR1 as LNHDA and CDR2 as SQIVND (reference sequence). V gave up 9 bases and J gave up 7 bases, with 16 bases separating them. In DNA form, the CDR3 reads TGTGCCAGCAGCAGACAGGCGGGGCAGCCCCAGCATTTT. It is translated as CASSRQAGQPQHF.

The rearrangement joins TRBV20-1 to TRBJ1-1; D not certain. V lost 3 bases and J 5 bases, leaving 13 bases between the germline ends. CDR3 length: 13 residues. Germline CDR1 and CDR2: DFQATT and SNEGSKA (reference sequence). The DNA of the CDR3 is TGCAGTGCTAGTGCGTTTCGGGAAACTGAAGCTTTCTTT. Its protein is CSASAFRETEAFF.

The chain joins TRBV9 to TRBJ2-2; D possibly corresponds to TRBD2 (6 bases). This CDR3 comprises 16 residues. Germline lookup yields CDR1 SGDLS and CDR2 YYNGEE. The germline V and J ends were trimmed by 4 bases and 0 bases, with 13 bases remaining between them. CDR3: CASSPWRGANTGELFF. The DNA of the CDR3 is TGTGCCAGCAGCCCATGGAGGGGCGCGAACACCGGGGAGCTGTTTTTT.

This clone was seen only a few times. The V gene is TRBV29-1, the J gene TRBJ1-1; 7 positions match TRBD1. CDR3 length equals 13 residues. J gave up 4 bases and V 6 bases, and 8 bases lay outside the gene matches. Per germline, CDR1 SQVTM and CDR2 ANQGSEA. This chain's CDR3 is CSVAGQAPTEAFF. The CDR3 coding sequence is TGCAGCGTCGCCGGACAGGCGCCCACTGAAGCTTTCTTT.

The gene calls are TRBV11-2 and TRBJ1-5; D gene unclear. The CDR3 consists of 13 residues. Germline CDR1 reads SGHAT; CDR2 reads FQNNGV. V lost 3 bases to trimming and J lost 5 bases, with 8 bases between them. CDR3 nucleotide sequence: TGTGCCAGCAGCTTCACACTGGATCAGCCCCAGCATTTT. Amino acids: CASSFTLDQPQHF.

V gene TRBV2 combines with J gene TRBJ1-5; the D is unclear. V lost 5 bases and J lost 5, with 16 bases in between. This CDR3 comprises 15 residues. CDR1 is SNHLY, CDR2 FYNNEI, per germline. This CDR3 reads CASSSRSRIDQPQHF. DNA for the CDR3: TGTGCCAGCAGTAGCCGGAGTCGGATTGATCAGCCCCAGCATTTT. The whole variable domain, filled in from reference TRBV2 and TRBJ1-5, reads EPEVTQTPSHQVTQMGQEVILRCVPISNHLYFYWYRQILGQKVEFLVSFYNNEISEKSEIFDDQFSVERPDGSNFTLKIRSTKLEDSAMYFCASSSRSRIDQPQHFGDGTRLSIL.

This chain joins TRBV12-3 or TRBV12-4 and TRBJ1-6, with D unclear. The length of the CDR3 is 13 residues. Deletions cut 11 bases from V and 0 bases from J, with 8 bases between. The CDR3 region has the DNA TGTGCCGTGGGCAGCTCCTATAATTCACCCCTCCACTTT. This gives the protein CAVGSSYNSPLHF.

The chain is built from TRBV27 and TRBJ2-1, with D perhaps matching TRBD2 (6 bases). This CDR3 comprises 15 residues. V gave up 3 bases and J gave up 8 bases, with 17 bases separating them. Germline values: CDR1 MNHEY, CDR2 SMNVEV (reference sequence). CDR3 protein: CASSFGAGRGDEQFF. In nucleotides, the CDR3 is TGTGCCAGCAGTTTCGGGGCAGGGCGGGGAGATGAGCAGTTCTTC.

The J gene is TRBJ2-5, the V gene TRBV3-1 (or the pseudogene TRBV3-2); D perhaps matches TRBD1 (6 bases). Germline values: CDR1 LGHDT, CDR2 YNNKEL (reference sequence). Trimming stripped 4 bases from V and 3 bases from J, with 18 bases between. The CDR3 totals 16 residues. The CDR3 reads CASSLGPDSRKETQYF. The CDR3 nucleotides are TGTGCCAGCAGCCTGGGACCGGACAGCCGAAAAGAGACCCAGTACTTC.